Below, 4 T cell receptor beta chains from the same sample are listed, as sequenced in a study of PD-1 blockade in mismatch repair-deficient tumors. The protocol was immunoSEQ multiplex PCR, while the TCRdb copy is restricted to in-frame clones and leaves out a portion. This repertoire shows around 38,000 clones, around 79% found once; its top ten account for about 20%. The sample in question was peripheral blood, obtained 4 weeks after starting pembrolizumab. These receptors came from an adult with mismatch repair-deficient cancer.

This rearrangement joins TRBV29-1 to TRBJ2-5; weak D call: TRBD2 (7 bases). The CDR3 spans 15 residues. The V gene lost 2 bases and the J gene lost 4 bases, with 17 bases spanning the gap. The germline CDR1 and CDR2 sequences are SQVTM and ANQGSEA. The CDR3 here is CSVEPEWGGPETQYF. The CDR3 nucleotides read TGCAGCGTTGAACCCGAGTGGGGGGGCCCAGAGACCCAGTACTTC.

The CDR3 here is CASSTTSGSSYEQYF. As DNA, the CDR3 is TGTGCCAGTAGTACGACTAGCGGGAGCTCCTACGAGCAGTACTTC. The chain links TRBV19 to TRBJ2-7; 12 positions match TRBD2. Germline trimming cut 4 bases from V and 0 bases from J; bases unmatched to any gene: 1. The CDR3 sequence is 15 residues long. CDR1 LNHDA and CDR2 SQIVND come from the germline V gene (reference sequence). The complete variable domain, with remaining parts taken from reference TRBV19 and TRBJ2-7, reads DGGITQSPKYLFRKEGQNVTLSCEQNLNHDAMYWYRQDPGQGLRLIYYSQIVNDFQKGDIAEGYSVSREKKESFPLTVTSAQKNPTAFYLCASSTTSGSSYEQYFGPGTRLTVT.

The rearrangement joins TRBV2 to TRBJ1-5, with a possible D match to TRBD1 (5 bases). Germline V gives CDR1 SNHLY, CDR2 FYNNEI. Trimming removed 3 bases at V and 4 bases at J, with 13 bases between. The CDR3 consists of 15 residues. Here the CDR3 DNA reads TGTGCCAGCAGTGACCGTCCCAAGGGGAATCAGCCCCAGCATTTT. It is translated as CASSDRPKGNQPQHF.

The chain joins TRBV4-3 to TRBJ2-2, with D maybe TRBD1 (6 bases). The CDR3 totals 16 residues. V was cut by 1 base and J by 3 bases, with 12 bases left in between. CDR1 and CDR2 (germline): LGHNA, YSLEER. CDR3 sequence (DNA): TGCGCCAGCAGCCAAGTCTTGGACAGCTACACCGGGGAGCTGTTTTTT. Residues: CASSQVLDSYTGELFF.